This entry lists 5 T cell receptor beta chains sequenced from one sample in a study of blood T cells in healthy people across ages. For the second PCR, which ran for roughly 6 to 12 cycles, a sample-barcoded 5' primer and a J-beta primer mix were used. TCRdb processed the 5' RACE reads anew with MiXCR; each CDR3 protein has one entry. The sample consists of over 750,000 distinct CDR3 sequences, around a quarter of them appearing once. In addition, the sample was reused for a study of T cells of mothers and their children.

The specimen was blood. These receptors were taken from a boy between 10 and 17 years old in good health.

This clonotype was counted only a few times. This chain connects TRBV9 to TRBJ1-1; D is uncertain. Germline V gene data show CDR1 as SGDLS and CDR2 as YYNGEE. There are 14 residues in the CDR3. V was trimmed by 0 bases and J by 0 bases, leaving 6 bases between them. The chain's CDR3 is CASSVGPLNTEAFF. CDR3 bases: TGTGCCAGCAGCGTAGGCCCTTTGAACACTGAAGCTTTCTTT. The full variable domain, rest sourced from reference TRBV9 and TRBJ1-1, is DSGVTQTPKHLITATGQRVTLRCSPRSGDLSVYWYQQSLDQGLQFLIQYYNGEERAKGNILERFSAQQFPDLHSELNLSSLELGDSALYFCASSVGPLNTEAFFGQGTRLTVV.

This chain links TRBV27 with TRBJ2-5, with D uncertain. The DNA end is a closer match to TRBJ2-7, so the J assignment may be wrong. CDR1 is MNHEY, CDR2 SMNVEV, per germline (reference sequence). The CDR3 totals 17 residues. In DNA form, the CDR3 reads TGTGCCAGCAGTGTGCAGGAGCATCCCTCGCCTTTCTTCGAGCAGTACTTC. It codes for CASSVQEHPSPFFEQYF.

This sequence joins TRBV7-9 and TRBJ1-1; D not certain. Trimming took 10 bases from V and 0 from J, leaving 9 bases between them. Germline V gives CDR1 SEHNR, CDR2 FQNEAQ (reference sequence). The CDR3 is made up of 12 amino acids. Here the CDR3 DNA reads TGTGCCATCCTAGGGTTGAACACTGAAGCTTTCTTT. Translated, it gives CAILGLNTEAFF. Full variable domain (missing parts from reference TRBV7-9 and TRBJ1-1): DTGVSQNPRHKITKRGQNVTFRCDPISEHNRLYWYRQTLGQGPEFLTYFQNEAQLEKSRLLSDRFSAERPKGSFSTLEIQRTEQGDSAMYLCAILGLNTEAFFGQGTRLTVV.

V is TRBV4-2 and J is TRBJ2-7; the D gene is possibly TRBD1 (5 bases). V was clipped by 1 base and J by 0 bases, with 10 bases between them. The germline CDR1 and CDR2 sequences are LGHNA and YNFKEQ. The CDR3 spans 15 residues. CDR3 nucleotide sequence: TGTGCCAGCAGCCAAGGTTTACAGGTCTCCTACGAGCAGTACTTC. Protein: CASSQGLQVSYEQYF.

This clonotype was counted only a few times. CDR3 region: CASSPQRITDTQYF. CDR3 coding DNA: TGTGCCAGCAGCCCGCAAAGAATCACAGATACGCAGTATTTT. The V gene is TRBV7-2, the J gene TRBJ2-3; no firm D call. With 5 bases removed from V and 2 bases from J, the gap between germline ends came to 11 bases. CDR3 size: 14 residues. Per the germline V gene, CDR1 is SGHTA and CDR2 is FQGNSA.